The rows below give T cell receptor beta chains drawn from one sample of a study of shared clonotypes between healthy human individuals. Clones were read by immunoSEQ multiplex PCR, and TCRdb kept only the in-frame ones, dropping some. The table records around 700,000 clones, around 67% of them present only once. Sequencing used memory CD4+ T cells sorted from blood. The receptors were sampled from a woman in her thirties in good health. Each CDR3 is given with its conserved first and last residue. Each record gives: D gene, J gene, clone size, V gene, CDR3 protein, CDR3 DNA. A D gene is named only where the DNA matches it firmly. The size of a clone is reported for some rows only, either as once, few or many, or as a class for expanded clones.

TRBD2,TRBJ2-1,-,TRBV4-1,CASSPQELLAGVFNEQFF,TGCGCCAGCAGCCCGCAAGAATTACTAGCGGGAGTTTTCAATGAGCAGTTCTTC
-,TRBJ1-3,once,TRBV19,CASIKQGSGNTIYF,TGTGCCAGTATCAAACAGGGCTCTGGAAACACCATATATTTT
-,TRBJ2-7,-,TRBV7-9,CASSLALRDEQYF,TGTGCCAGCAGCTTAGCCCTCAGGGACGAGCAGTACTTC
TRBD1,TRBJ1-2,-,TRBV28,CASSIRPGQLYGYTF,TGTGCCAGCAGTATACGACCGGGACAGCTCTATGGCTACACCTTC
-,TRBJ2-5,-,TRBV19,CASSRARQETQYF,TGTGCCAGTAGTCGGGCCCGACAAGAGACCCAGTACTTC
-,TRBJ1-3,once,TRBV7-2,CASSPGRLRNTIYF,TGTGCCAGCAGCCCGGGACGTTTGCGGAACACCATATATTTT
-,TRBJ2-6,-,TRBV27,CASSPRNPFPSGANVLTF,TGTGCCAGCAGTCCCAGGAATCCCTTCCCCTCTGGGGCCAACGTCCTGACTTTC
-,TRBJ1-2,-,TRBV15,CATSSRTVGTNYGYTF,TGTGCCACCAGCAGTCGGACAGTGGGGACTAACTATGGCTACACCTTC
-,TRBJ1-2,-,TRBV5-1,CASSPLGGLEYGYTF,TGCGCCAGCAGTCCCCTGGGGGGCCTCGAATATGGCTACACCTTC
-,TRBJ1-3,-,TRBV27,CASRPGAGGNTIYF,TGTGCCAGCAGGCCCGGGGCTGGGGGAAACACCATATATTTT
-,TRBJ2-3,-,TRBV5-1,CASSLAGSRTDTQYF,TGCGCCAGCAGCTTGGCGGGATCCCGCACAGATACGCAGTATTTT
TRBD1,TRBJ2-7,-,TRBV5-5,CASSHRTGTYEQYF,TGTGCCAGCAGCCACCGGACAGGGACTTACGAGCAGTACTTC
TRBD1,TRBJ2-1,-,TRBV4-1,CASSQDSGGSIQNEQFF,TGCGCCAGCAGCCAAGATTCAGGGGGCTCAATTCAAAATGAGCAGTTCTTC
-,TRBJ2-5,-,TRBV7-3,CASSTSIQETQYF,TGTGCCAGCAGCACTAGCATCCAAGAGACCCAGTACTTC
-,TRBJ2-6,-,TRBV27,CASSVLTSLGDPGANVLTF,TGTGCCAGCAGTGTATTAACCTCGTTGGGGGACCCTGGGGCCAACGTCCTGACTTTC
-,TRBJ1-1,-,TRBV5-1,CASSLEAENTEAFF,TGCGCCAGCAGCTTGGAGGCGGAGAACACTGAAGCTTTCTTT
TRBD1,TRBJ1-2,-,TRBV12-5,CASGLVLPGGDYGYTF,TGTGCTAGTGGTTTGGTACTACCAGGGGGCGACTATGGCTACACCTTC
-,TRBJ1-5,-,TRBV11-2,CASSLGSNSNQPQHF,TGTGCCAGCAGCTTAGGTTCTAATAGCAATCAGCCCCAGCATTTT
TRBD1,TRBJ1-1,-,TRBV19,CASSPRGWTEAFF,TGTGCCAGTAGTCCCAGGGGGTGGACTGAAGCTTTCTTT
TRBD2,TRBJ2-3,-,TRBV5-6,CASSLVASGRRTDTQYF,TGTGCCAGCAGCTTGGTGGCTAGCGGGAGGAGGACAGATACGCAGTATTTT
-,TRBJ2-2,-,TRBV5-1,CASSVSLGGNGELFF,TGCGCCAGCAGTGTATCGCTGGGGGGTAACGGGGAGCTGTTTTTT
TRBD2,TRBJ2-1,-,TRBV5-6,CASSIGVIAGGQEQFF,TGTGCCAGCAGTATTGGGGTAATAGCGGGAGGCCAGGAGCAGTTCTTC
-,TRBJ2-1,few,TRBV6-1,CASSRTSGGNWFF,TGTGCCAGCAGTCGAACCTCCGGGGGAAACTGGTTCTTC
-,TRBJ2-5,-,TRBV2,CASGTSQETQYF,TGTGCCAGCGGGACATCTCAAGAGACCCAGTACTTC
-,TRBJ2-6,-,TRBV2,CASDREAGANVLTF,TGTGCCAGCGATAGGGAGGCTGGGGCCAACGTCCTGACTTTC
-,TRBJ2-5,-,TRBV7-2,CASMRGGGQETQYF,TGTGCCAGCATGCGGGGAGGGGGCCAAGAGACCCAGTACTTC
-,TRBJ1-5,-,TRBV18,CASSPDGTSSNQPQHF,TGTGCCAGCTCACCGGATGGGACAAGTAGCAATCAGCCCCAGCATTTT